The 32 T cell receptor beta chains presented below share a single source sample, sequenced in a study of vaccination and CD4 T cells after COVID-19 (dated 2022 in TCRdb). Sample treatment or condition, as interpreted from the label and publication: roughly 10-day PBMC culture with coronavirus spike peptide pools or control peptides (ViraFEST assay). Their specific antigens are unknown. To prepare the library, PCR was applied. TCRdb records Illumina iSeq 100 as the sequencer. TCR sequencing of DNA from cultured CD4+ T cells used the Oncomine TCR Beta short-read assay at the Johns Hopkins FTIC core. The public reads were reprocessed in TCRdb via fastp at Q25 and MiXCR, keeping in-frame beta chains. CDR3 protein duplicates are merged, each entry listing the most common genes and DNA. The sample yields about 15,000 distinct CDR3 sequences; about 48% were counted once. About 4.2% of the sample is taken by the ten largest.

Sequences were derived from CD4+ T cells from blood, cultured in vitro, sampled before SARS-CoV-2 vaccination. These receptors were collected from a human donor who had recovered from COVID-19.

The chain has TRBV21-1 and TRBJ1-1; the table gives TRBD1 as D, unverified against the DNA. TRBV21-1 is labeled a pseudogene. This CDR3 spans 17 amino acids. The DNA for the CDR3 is TGTGCCAGCAGCAAAGAGGGGGCCGGCAGGGGCGACACTGAAGCTTTCTTT. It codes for CASSKEGAGRGDTEAFF.

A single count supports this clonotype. The CDR3 coding sequence is TGCAGTGCTAGAGATCTGGCAGCTAATCAGCCCCAGCATTTT. Translation gives CSARDLAANQPQHF. The V gene is TRBV20-1, the J gene TRBJ1-5; D call uncertain. CDR1 and CDR2 (germline): DFQATT, SNEGSKA (reference sequence). Trimming removed 0 bases at V and 4 bases at J, with 10 bases between. The CDR3 totals 14 residues.

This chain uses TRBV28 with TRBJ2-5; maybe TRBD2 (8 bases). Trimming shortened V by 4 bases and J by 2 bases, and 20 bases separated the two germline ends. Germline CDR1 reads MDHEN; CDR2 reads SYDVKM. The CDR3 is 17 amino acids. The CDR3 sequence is CASSSPQGGGGQETQYF. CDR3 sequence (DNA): TGTGCCAGCAGTTCACCCCAGGGGGGCGGGGGGCAAGAGACCCAGTACTTC.

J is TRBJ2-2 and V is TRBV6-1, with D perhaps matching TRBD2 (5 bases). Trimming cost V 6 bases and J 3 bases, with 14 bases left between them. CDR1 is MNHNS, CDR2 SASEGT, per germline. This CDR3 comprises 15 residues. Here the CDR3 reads CASRPLGLHTGELFF. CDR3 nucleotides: TGTGCCAGCAGGCCCCTAGGACTGCACACCGGGGAGCTGTTTTTT.

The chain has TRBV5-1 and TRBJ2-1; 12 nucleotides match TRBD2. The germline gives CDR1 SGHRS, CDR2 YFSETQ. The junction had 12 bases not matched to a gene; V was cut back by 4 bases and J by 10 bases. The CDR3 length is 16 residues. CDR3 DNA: TGCGCCAGCAGCACTCGACTAGCGGGAGCAGTAGGAGAGCAGTTCTTC. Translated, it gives CASSTRLAGAVGEQFF.

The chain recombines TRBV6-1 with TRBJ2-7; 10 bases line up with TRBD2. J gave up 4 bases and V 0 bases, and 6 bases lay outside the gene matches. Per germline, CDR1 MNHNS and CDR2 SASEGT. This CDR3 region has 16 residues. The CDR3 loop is CASSEAGSGGGYEQYF. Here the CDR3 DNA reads TGTGCCAGCAGTGAAGCTGGGAGCGGGGGGGGATACGAGCAGTACTTC.

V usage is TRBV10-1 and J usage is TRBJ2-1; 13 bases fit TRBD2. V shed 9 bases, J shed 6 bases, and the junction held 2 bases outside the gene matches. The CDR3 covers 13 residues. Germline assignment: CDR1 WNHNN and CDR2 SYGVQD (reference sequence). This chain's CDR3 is CASGTSGVNEQFF. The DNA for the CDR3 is TGCGCCAGTGGGACTAGCGGGGTCAATGAGCAGTTCTTC.

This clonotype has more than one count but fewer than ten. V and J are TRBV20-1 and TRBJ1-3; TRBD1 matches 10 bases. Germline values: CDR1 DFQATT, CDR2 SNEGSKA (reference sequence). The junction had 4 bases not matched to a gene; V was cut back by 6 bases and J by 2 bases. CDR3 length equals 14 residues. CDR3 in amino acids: CSATDRGPGNTIYF. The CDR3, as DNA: TGCAGTGCAACAGACAGGGGGCCTGGAAACACCATATATTTT.

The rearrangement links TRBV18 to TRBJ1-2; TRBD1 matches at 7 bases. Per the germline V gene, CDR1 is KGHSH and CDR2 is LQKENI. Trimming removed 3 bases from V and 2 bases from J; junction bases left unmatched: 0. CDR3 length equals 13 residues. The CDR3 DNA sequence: TGTGCCAGCTCACCGGGACAGAACTATGGCTACACCTTC. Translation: CASSPGQNYGYTF.

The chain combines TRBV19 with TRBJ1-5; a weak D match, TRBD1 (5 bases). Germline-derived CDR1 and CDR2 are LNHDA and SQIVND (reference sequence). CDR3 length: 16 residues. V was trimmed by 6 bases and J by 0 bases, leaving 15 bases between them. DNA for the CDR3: TGTGCCAGTAGCCCCTCGCGACAGACTAGCAATCAGCCCCAGCATTTT. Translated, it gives CASSPSRQTSNQPQHF.

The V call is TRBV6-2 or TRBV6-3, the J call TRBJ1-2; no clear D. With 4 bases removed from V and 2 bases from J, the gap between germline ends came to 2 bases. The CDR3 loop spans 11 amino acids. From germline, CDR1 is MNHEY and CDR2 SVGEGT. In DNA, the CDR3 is TGTGCCAGCAGTTCCAACTATGGCTACACCTTC. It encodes CASSSNYGYTF.

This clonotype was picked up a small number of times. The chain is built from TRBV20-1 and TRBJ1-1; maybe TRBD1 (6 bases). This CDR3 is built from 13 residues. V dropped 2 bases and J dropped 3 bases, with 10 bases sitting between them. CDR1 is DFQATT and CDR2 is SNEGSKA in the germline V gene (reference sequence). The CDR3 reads CSARYGGDTEAFF. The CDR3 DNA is TGCAGTGCTAGATATGGGGGCGACACTGAAGCTTTCTTT.

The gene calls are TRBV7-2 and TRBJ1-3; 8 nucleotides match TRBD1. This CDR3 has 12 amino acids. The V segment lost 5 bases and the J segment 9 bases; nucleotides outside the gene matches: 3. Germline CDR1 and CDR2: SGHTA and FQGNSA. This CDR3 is CASSNTGGTIYF. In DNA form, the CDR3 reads TGTGCCAGCAGCAATACAGGGGGCACCATATATTTT.

The CDR3 DNA reads as TGTGCCAGCAGTTTGGGGACTAGCTCCTCCCGCCGGGAGACCCAGTACTTC. It translates to CASSLGTSSSRRETQYF. The genes are TRBV7-2 and TRBJ2-5; TRBD2 matches 9 bases. In germline, CDR1 is SGHTA, CDR2 FQGNSA. The CDR3 is made up of 17 amino acids. The trim removed 6 bases at V and 5 bases at J, leaving 16 bases unmatched.

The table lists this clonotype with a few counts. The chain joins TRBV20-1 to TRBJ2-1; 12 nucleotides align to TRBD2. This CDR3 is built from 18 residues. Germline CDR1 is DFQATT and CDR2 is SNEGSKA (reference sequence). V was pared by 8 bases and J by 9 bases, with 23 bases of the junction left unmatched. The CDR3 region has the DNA TGCAGTCCTGGACAAAGACTAGCGGGAGACGTCGGGGCTGGTGAGCAGTTCTTC. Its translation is CSPGQRLAGDVGAGEQFF.

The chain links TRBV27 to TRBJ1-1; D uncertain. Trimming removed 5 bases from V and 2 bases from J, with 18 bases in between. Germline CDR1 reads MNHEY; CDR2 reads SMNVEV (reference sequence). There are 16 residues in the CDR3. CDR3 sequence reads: CASSPQGPPLNTEAFF. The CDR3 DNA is TGTGCCAGCAGTCCTCAAGGACCGCCACTAAACACTGAAGCTTTCTTT.

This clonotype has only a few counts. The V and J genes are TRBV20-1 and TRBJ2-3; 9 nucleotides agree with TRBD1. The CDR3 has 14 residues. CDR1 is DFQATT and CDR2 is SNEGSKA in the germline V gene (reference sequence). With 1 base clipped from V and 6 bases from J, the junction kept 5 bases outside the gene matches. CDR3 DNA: TGCAGTGCTAGAGTCTACAGGGGGCCCGATACGCAGTATTTT. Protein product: CSARVYRGPDTQYF.

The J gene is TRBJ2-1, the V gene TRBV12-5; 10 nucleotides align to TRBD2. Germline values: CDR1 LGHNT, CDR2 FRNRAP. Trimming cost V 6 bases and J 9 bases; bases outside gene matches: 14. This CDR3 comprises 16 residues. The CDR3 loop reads CASGSELLAGVVEQFF. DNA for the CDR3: TGTGCTAGTGGCTCGGAGCTGCTAGCGGGAGTAGTTGAGCAGTTCTTC.

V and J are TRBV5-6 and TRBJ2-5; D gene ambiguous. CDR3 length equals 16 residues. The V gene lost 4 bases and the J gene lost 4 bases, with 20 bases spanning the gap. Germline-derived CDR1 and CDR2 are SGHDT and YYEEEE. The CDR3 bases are TGTGCCAGCAGCCTCCCCACCAGGTTTGGGTTAGAGACCCAGTACTTC. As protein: CASSLPTRFGLETQYF.

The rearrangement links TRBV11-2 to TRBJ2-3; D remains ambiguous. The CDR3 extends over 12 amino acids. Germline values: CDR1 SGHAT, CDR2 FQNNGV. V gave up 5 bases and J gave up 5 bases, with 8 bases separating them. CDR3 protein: CASSIGRDTQYF. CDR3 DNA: TGTGCCAGCAGCATTGGACGAGATACGCAGTATTTT.

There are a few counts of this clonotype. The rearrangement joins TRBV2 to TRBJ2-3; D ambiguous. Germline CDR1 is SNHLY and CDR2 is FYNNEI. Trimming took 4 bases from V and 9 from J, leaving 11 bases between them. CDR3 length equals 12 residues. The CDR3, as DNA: TGTGCCAGCAGTGTAGGTGATAACACGCAGTATTTT. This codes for CASSVGDNTQYF.

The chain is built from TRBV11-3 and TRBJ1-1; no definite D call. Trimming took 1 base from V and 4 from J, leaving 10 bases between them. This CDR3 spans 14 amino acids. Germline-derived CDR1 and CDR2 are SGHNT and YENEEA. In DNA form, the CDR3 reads TGTGCCAGCAGCTTAGGTAGCCTGGCCACTGAAGCTTTCTTT. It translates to CASSLGSLATEAFF.

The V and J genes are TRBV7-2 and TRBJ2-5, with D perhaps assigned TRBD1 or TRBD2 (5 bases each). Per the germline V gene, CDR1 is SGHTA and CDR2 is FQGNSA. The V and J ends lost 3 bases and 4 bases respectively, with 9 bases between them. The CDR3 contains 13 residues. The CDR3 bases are TGTGCCAGCAGCTTTGGGGGACCAGAGACCCAGTACTTC. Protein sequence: CASSFGGPETQYF.

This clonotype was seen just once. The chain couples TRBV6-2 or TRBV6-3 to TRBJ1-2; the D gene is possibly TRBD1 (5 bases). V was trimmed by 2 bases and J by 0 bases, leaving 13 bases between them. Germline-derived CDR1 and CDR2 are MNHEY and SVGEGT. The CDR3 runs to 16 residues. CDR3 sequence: CASSYPTDSSNYGYTF. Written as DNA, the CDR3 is TGTGCCAGCAGTTACCCCACCGACAGTTCTAACTATGGCTACACCTTC.

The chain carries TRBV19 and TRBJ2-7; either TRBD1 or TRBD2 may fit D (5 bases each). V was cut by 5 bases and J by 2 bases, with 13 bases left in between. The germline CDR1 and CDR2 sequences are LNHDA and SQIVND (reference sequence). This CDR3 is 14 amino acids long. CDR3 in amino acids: CASSFGTDAYEQYF. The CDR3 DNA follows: TGTGCCAGTAGTTTTGGGACGGACGCCTACGAGCAGTACTTC. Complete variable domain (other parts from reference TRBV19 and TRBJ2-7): DGGITQSPKYLFRKEGQNVTLSCEQNLNHDAMYWYRQDPGQGLRLIYYSQIVNDFQKGDIAEGYSVSREKKESFPLTVTSAQKNPTAFYLCASSFGTDAYEQYFGPGTRLTVT.

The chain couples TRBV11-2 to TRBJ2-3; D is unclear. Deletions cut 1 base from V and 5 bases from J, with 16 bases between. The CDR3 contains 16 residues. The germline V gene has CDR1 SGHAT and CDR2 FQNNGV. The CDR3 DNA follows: TGTGCCAGCAGCTTAGGGACCCCGCCTGGCGGAGATACGCAGTATTTT. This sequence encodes CASSLGTPPGGDTQYF.

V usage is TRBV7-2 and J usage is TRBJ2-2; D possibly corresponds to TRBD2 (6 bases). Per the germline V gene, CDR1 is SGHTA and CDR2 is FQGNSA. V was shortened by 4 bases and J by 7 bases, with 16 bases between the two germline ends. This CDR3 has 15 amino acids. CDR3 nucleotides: TGTGCCAGCAGCTCTGCTGGGCGGGGTGGCGGGGAGCTGTTTTTT. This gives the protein CASSSAGRGGGELFF.

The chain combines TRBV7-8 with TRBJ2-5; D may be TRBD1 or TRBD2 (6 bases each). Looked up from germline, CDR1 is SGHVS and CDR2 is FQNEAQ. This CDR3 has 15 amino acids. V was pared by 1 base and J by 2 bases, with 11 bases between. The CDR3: CASSLGGGPQETQYF. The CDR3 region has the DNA TGTGCCAGCAGCTTAGGAGGGGGGCCTCAAGAGACCCAGTACTTC.

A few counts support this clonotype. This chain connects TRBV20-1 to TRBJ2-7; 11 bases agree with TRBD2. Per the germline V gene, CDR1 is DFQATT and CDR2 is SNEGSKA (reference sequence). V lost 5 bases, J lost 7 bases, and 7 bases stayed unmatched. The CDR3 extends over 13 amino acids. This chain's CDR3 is CSASLAGEGEQYF. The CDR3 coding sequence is TGCAGTGCTTCACTAGCGGGAGAAGGAGAGCAGTACTTC.

The CDR3 loop is CASSLGGFGGQPQHF. The CDR3 DNA sequence: TGTGCCAGCAGCTTAGGTGGGTTTGGGGGTCAGCCCCAGCATTTT. The chain employs TRBV7-2 and TRBJ1-5; a weak D match, TRBD1 (5 bases). Germline V gene sequence: CDR1 SGHTA, CDR2 FQGNSA. V lost 1 base and J lost 6, with 13 bases in between. This CDR3 is 15 amino acids long.

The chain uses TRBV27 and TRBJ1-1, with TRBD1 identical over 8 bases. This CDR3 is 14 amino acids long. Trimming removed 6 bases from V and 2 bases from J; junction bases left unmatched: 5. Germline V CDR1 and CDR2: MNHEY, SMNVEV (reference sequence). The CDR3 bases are TGTGCCAGCAGCCTACAGGGGGTCAACACTGAAGCTTTCTTT. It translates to CASSLQGVNTEAFF.

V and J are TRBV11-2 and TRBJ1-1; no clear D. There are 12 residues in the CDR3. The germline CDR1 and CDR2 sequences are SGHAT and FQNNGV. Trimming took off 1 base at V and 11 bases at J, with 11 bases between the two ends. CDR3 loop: CASSLGLRNAFF. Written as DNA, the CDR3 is TGTGCCAGCAGCTTAGGCTTACGAAATGCTTTCTTT.